This paragraph covers one TCR beta chain sequence. The CDR3 runs 14 residues. Trimming left V 4 bases short and J 4 bases short, with 13 bases between. Germline V gene data show CDR1 as WNHNN and CDR2 as SYGVQD (reference sequence). This sample was included in a study of technical replicates of blood from a handful of donors. The assay was immunoSEQ multiplex PCR, and TCRdb's table has in-frame clones only and misses some. The sample holds approximately 87,000 clones; 94% are singletons and the top ten take 0.25% to 0.3%. The specimen was T cells isolated from PBMCs. This rearrangement joins TRBV10-1 to TRBJ1-2; D gene ambiguous. The TCR sequence derives from a human donor in good health. The DNA of the CDR3 is TGCGCCAGCAGTGGCAGGTCCCTACCCTATGGCTACACCTTC. Amino acid sequence: CASSGRSLPYGYTF.